The rows below give T cell receptor beta chains drawn from one sample of a study of blood T cell repertoires in COVID-19. Profiling relied on immunoSEQ multiplex PCR, and the TCRdb table lists in-frame clones only, not all of them. The sample carries tens of thousands of clones, roughly 80% recorded once. Material: peripheral blood. All receptors come from a woman older than 75 with acute or convalescent COVID-19. The CDR3 runs from the conserved cysteine through the conserved F or W. The D gene is left open where the match is weak. Clone size is not always given. Where it is, it says once, few, many or a class for expanded clones.

v_call	d_call	j_call	clone_size	cdr3_nt	cdr3_aa
TRBV5-1	TRBD2	TRBJ2-2	NA	TGCGCCAGCAGCTTCGGACTAGAACCCCTCACCGGGGAGCTGTTTTTT	CASSFGLEPLTGELFF
TRBV18	NA	TRBJ1-3	NA	TGTGCCAGCTCAATCCGACAGGCGGATTTTGGAAACACCATATATTTT	CASSIRQADFGNTIYF
TRBV24-1	TRBD2	TRBJ2-3	once	TGTGCCACCAGTGATCCGACTAGCGGGGGCTGGATAGGCACAGATACGCAGTATTTT	CATSDPTSGGWIGTDTQYF
TRBV3-1/TRBV3-2	TRBD1	TRBJ1-6	few	TGTGCCAGCAGCCTCCTTGGTAGGGGACAGGGAAATTCACCCCTCCACTTT	CASSLLGRGQGNSPLHF
TRBV19	TRBD2	TRBJ2-1	NA	TGTGCCAGTAGTGTCGGCGGGACTAGTGACAATGAGCAGTTCTTC	CASSVGGTSDNEQFF
TRBV5-1	NA	TRBJ1-1	NA	TGCGCCAGCAGCTTGGTGGCAGGGCGGACTGAAGCTTTCTTT	CASSLVAGRTEAFF
TRBV5-4	TRBD1	TRBJ2-5	NA	TGTGCCAGCAGCCCAGACAGGGACAAAGAGACCCAGTACTTC	CASSPDRDKETQYF
TRBV5-1	TRBD1	TRBJ2-5	NA	TGCGCCAGCAGCACGGGACAGGGTAACCAAGAGACCCAGTACTTC	CASSTGQGNQETQYF
TRBV19	NA	TRBJ2-5	NA	TGTGCCAGTAGTCTTTCCCGAAGCAGGGCTACCCTCCAAGAGACCCAGTACTTC	CASSLSRSRATLQETQYF
TRBV28	NA	TRBJ2-7	NA	TGTGCCAGCAGTTTATCAGCTCCTCCAGGACACAGCTTC	CASSLSAPPGHSF
TRBV29-1	NA	TRBJ1-5	NA	TGCAGCGTGAGGGAGGGAGGCAATCAGCCCCAGCATTTT	CSVREGGNQPQHF
TRBV29-1	NA	TRBJ1-3	NA	TGCAGCGTTGGAGGGGGAGGAAACACCATATATTTT	CSVGGGGNTIYF
TRBV6-5	NA	TRBJ1-5	NA	TGTGCCTGTCGGGAGGCGGGGGGCAATCAGCCCCAGCATTTT	CACREAGGNQPQHF
TRBV27	TRBD1	TRBJ1-1	NA	TGTGCCAGCAGTTCGTTCAAGACAGGGGGGAACACTGAAGCTTTCTTT	CASSSFKTGGNTEAFF
TRBV27	NA	TRBJ1-3	NA	TGTGCCAGCAGTTTAACAGGGACGGGTGTAGGAAACACCATATATTTT	CASSLTGTGVGNTIYF
TRBV10-2	NA	TRBJ1-2	NA	TGCGCCAGCAGTGAGTTCCGCCCAGGCGACTATGGCTACACCTTC	CASSEFRPGDYGYTF
TRBV19	NA	TRBJ2-4	NA	TGTGCCAGTAGTATAATGGGTGGAGAAAACATTCAGTACTTC	CASSIMGGENIQYF
TRBV20-1	TRBD2	TRBJ2-5	NA	TGCAGTGCTAGTCCGACTAGCGGGGGGGAGACCCAGTACTTC	CSASPTSGGETQYF
TRBV4-1	TRBD1	TRBJ1-5	NA	TGCGCCAGCAGAACCGGGACAGGGAACAATCAGCCCCAGCATTTT	CASRTGTGNNQPQHF
TRBV6-4	NA	TRBJ2-4	NA	TGTGCCAGCAGTGTCCAGACAGCGAACCTAGCCAAAAACATTCAGTACTTC	CASSVQTANLAKNIQYF
TRBV6-4	TRBD1	TRBJ2-1	NA	TGTGCCAGCAGTACTGGACAGGGGAACAATGAGCAGTTCTTC	CASSTGQGNNEQFF
TRBV11-3	NA	TRBJ2-2	NA	TGTGCCAGCAGCTTAGGCGTCGGGGAGCTGTTTTTT	CASSLGVGELFF
TRBV6-2/TRBV6-3	TRBD1	TRBJ1-1	NA	TGTGCCAGCAGTACAGGGGGTGGGAACACTGAAGCTTTCTTT	CASSTGGGNTEAFF
TRBV10-3	TRBD1	TRBJ1-2	NA	TGTGCCATCATTGGGACCCCCGGACAGGGTGGCTACACCTTC	CAIIGTPGQGGYTF
TRBV2	NA	TRBJ2-2	once	TGTGCCAGCAGGGCAGGGATCACCGGGGAGCTGTTTTTT	CASRAGITGELFF
TRBV5-4	TRBD1	TRBJ2-2	NA	TGTGCCAGCAGCTCGGGACAGGGATTCACCGGGGAGCTGTTTTTT	CASSSGQGFTGELFF
TRBV7-9	NA	TRBJ1-3	NA	TGTGCCAGCAGCTTATGGTTTAGGAGCTCTGGAAACACCATATATTTT	CASSLWFRSSGNTIYF
TRBV6-5	NA	TRBJ1-2	once	TGTGCCAGCAGGACGTGGAGCAACTATGGCTACACCTTC	CASRTWSNYGYTF